Each of the 30 T cell receptor beta chains below was sequenced from the same sample in a study of cytomegalovirus exposure and HLA in healthy donors. PCR used 60 Vbeta primers and 13 Jbeta primers. Measured with immunoSEQ multiplex PCR; TCRdb has only the in-frame clones, and not every one. The sample includes approximately 190,000 clones, approximately 79% seen only once; the top ten take approximately 6.3%. Sequenced: PBMCs. Receptors were obtained from a man aged 35-49 years in good health and CMV-seropositive.

This sequence joins TRBV2 and TRBJ2-7; D is unresolved. Trimming cost V 2 bases and J 3 bases, with 11 bases left between them. Germline V gene lookup returns CDR1 SNHLY and CDR2 FYNNEI. The CDR3 is 14 residues long. The CDR3 spells CASSEPDTFYEQYF. CDR3 bases: TGTGCCAGCAGTGAACCCGACACCTTCTACGAGCAGTACTTC. The variable domain in full, with the rest retrieved from reference TRBV2 and TRBJ2-7, is EPEVTQTPSHQVTQMGQEVILRCVPISNHLYFYWYRQILGQKVEFLVSFYNNEISEKSEIFDDQFSVERPDGSNFTLKIRSTKLEDSAMYFCASSEPDTFYEQYFGPGTRLTVT.

This sequence joins TRBV9 and TRBJ1-4; D may be TRBD1 (6 bases). V dropped 0 bases and J dropped 11 bases, with 17 bases sitting between them. Germline CDR1 is SGDLS and CDR2 is YYNGEE. The CDR3 runs to 15 residues. CDR3 residues: CASSVEGGGSGKLFF. DNA for the CDR3: TGTGCCAGCAGCGTAGAAGGGGGGGGCTCAGGTAAACTGTTTTTT. The variable domain in full, completed from reference TRBV9 and TRBJ1-4, reads DSGVTQTPKHLITATGQRVTLRCSPRSGDLSVYWYQQSLDQGLQFLIQYYNGEERAKGNILERFSAQQFPDLHSELNLSSLELGDSALYFCASSVEGGGSGKLFFGSGTQLSVL.

The chain links TRBV15 to TRBJ2-2; D is perhaps TRBD2 (6 bases). The CDR3 loop spans 15 amino acids. The V gene's germline CDR1 is LNHNV and CDR2 YYDKDF (reference sequence). Between the trimmed V and J ends, which lost 4 bases and 4 bases, there was a span of 13 bases. The CDR3 DNA sequence: TGTGCCACCAGCAAATTACGGGGAGGCACCGGGGAGCTGTTTTTT. Protein: CATSKLRGGTGELFF.

The CDR3 protein is CASSSKTGNYEQYF. CDR3 DNA sequence: TGTGCCAGCAGCTCCAAGACAGGGAACTACGAGCAGTACTTC. The V and J genes are TRBV7-9 and TRBJ2-7; 7 bases are a match to TRBD1. Germline V gene sequence: CDR1 SEHNR, CDR2 FQNEAQ (reference sequence). Germline trimming cut 4 bases from V and 3 bases from J; bases unmatched to any gene: 6. The CDR3 is 14 residues long.

This chain connects TRBV5-1 to TRBJ1-2; no clear D gene. The germline V and J ends were trimmed by 0 bases and 4 bases, with 4 bases remaining between them. Germline V gives CDR1 SGHRS, CDR2 YFSETQ. This CDR3 region has 12 residues. CDR3 nucleotide sequence: TGCGCCAGCAGCTTGGTCAGCTATGGCTACACCTTC. Its protein is CASSLVSYGYTF. Combining the CDR3 with reference TRBV5-1 and TRBJ1-2 gives the whole variable domain KAGVTQTPRYLIKTRGQQVTLSCSPISGHRSVSWYQQTPGQGLQFLFEYFSETQRNKGNFPGRFSGRQFSNSRSEMNVSTLELGDSALYLCASSLVSYGYTFGSGTRLTVV.

The chain links TRBV28 to TRBJ2-7; 8 bases agree with TRBD1. From germline, CDR1 is MDHEN and CDR2 SYDVKM. J lost 2 bases, V lost 6 bases, and 9 bases had no gene match. The CDR3 runs 15 residues. The CDR3 sequence is CASSRQGMGAYEQYF. The CDR3 DNA sequence: TGTGCCAGCAGCAGACAGGGGATGGGCGCCTACGAGCAGTACTTC.

This clone turned up a few times. CDR3 nucleotides: TGTGCCAGCAGGACAGGGGCCACCGAAAAACTGTTTTTT. It encodes CASRTGATEKLFF. The V call is TRBV2, the J call TRBJ1-4, with TRBD1 matching 8 bases. This CDR3 region has 13 residues. Unmatched junction bases numbered 5, after V lost 6 bases and J lost 8 bases. Germline V gene lookup returns CDR1 SNHLY and CDR2 FYNNEI.

This chain links TRBV28 with TRBJ1-3; D unclear. The CDR3 loop spans 12 amino acids. CDR1 and CDR2 (germline): MDHEN, SYDVKM. V lost 3 bases to trimming and J lost 8 bases, with 8 bases between them. The CDR3 loop is CASSLGRHTIYF. CDR3 bases: TGTGCCAGCAGTTTGGGGAGGCACACCATATATTTT.

The gene calls are TRBV11-2 and TRBJ2-7; the match to TRBD2 covers 7 bases. Germline V CDR1 and CDR2: SGHAT, FQNNGV. V lost 0 bases, J lost 2 bases, and 4 bases stayed unmatched. The length of the CDR3 is 15 residues. CDR3 region: CASSLEPSGTYEQYF. CDR3 nucleotides: TGTGCCAGCAGCTTAGAGCCTAGCGGAACCTACGAGCAGTACTTC.

The chain recombines TRBV6-5 with TRBJ1-2; D might be TRBD1 (6 bases). Germline V gives CDR1 MNHEY, CDR2 SVGAGI. V dropped 2 bases and J dropped 8 bases, with 18 bases sitting between them. There are 15 residues in the CDR3. The CDR3 protein is CASSYGGGGPGGYTF. The DNA of the CDR3 is TGTGCCAGCAGTTACGGTGGGGGCGGGCCGGGAGGCTACACCTTC.

The gene calls are TRBV7-2 and TRBJ2-3, with TRBD2 matching 8 bases. The CDR3 spans 15 residues. Germline CDR1 SGHTA, CDR2 FQGNSA. The V and J ends lost 6 bases and 4 bases, in that order; junction bases with no gene match: 9. The CDR3 spells CASSGSGGLADTQYF. The CDR3 DNA reads as TGTGCCAGCAGTGGATCGGGGGGGCTGGCAGATACGCAGTATTTT. The full variable domain, in which reference TRBV7-2 and TRBJ2-3 provide the parts outside the CDR3, is GAGVSQSPSNKVTEKGKDVELRCDPISGHTALYWYRQSLGQGLEFLIYFQGNSAPDKSGLPSDRFSAERTGGSVSTLTIQRTQQEDSAVYLCASSGSGGLADTQYFGPGTRLTVL.

The V call is TRBV5-1, the J call TRBJ2-3, with D maybe TRBD2 (5 bases). Trimming cost V 0 bases and J 6 bases, with 8 bases left between them. Germline CDR1 SGHRS, CDR2 YFSETQ. CDR3 length equals 13 residues. CDR3 coding DNA: TGCGCCAGCAGCTTGGGGAGGATGGATACGCAGTATTTT. This translates into CASSLGRMDTQYF.

V and J are TRBV7-8 and TRBJ1-2, with 7 bases identical to TRBD1. Germline CDR1 reads SGHVS; CDR2 reads FQNEAQ. This CDR3 is built from 17 residues. Losses at the gene ends were 7 bases for V and 0 bases for J; bases not matched to a gene: 14. In DNA, the CDR3 is TGTGCCAGCACTCGGGCACAGGGGAGTTTTTCTAACTATGGCTACACCTTC. This translates into CASTRAQGSFSNYGYTF.

V usage is TRBV20-1 and J usage is TRBJ2-7, with D perhaps TRBD1 (6 bases). The germline V gene encodes CDR1 DFQATT and CDR2 SNEGSKA (reference sequence). Deletions cut 7 bases from V and 0 bases from J, with 7 bases between. This CDR3 contains 11 residues. DNA of the CDR3: TGCAGTGGGACAGCCTCCTACGAGCAGTACTTC. Amino acid sequence: CSGTASYEQYF.

Here the CDR3 DNA reads TGTGCCTGGAGTGTTATTGGAGGGTCCAAGGAAGCTTTCTTT. As protein: CAWSVIGGSKEAFF. The V gene is TRBV30, the J gene TRBJ1-1; D gene unclear. Trimming pared 0 bases from V and 8 bases from J, leaving 16 bases between. Per the germline V gene, CDR1 is GTSNPN and CDR2 is SVGIG (reference sequence). This CDR3 region has 14 residues.

This sequence joins TRBV28 and TRBJ2-7; tentatively, D is TRBD1 (6 bases). There are 15 residues in the CDR3. Germline loops: CDR1 MDHEN, CDR2 SYDVKM. Trimming left V 7 bases short and J 0 bases short, with 16 bases between. The CDR3 loop is CASKGGQGRSYEQYF. In DNA, the CDR3 is TGTGCCAGCAAAGGCGGGCAGGGGCGCTCCTACGAGCAGTACTTC.

The gene calls are TRBV6-1 and TRBJ1-5; possibly TRBD1 for D (5 bases). Germline values: CDR1 MNHNS, CDR2 SASEGT. The length of the CDR3 is 16 residues. Trimming left V 0 bases short and J 0 bases short, with 9 bases between. DNA for the CDR3: TGTGCCAGCAGTGAAGCGGGGGGATTTAGCAATCAGCCCCAGCATTTT. It specifies CASSEAGGFSNQPQHF.

The V and J genes are TRBV7-9 and TRBJ2-5; the D is unclear. Germline lookup yields CDR1 SEHNR and CDR2 FQNEAQ (reference sequence). The ends were cut back, 4 bases at V and 3 bases at J, with 3 bases in the middle. The CDR3 covers 11 residues. CDR3 residues: CASSYKETQYF. DNA for the CDR3: TGTGCCAGCAGCTATAAAGAGACCCAGTACTTC.

The chain combines TRBV10-3 with TRBJ2-7; TRBD2 is a possible D gene (6 bases). V was trimmed by 10 bases and J by 0 bases, leaving 16 bases between them. The CDR3 sequence is 14 residues long. CDR1 is ENHRY, CDR2 SYGVKD, per germline. CDR3: CATRRAGLSYEQYF. CDR3 bases: TGTGCCACCAGGAGGGCAGGACTCTCCTACGAGCAGTACTTC.

The rearrangement uses TRBV11-2 and TRBJ1-1, with a weak D call TRBD1 (6 bases). The germline V gene encodes CDR1 SGHAT and CDR2 FQNNGV. CDR3 length: 13 amino acids. V shed 7 bases and J shed 5 bases, with 14 bases lying between them. The CDR3 DNA reads as TGTGCCAGCAAGCGAGCAGGGGAGACTGAAGCTTTCTTT. Its protein product is CASKRAGETEAFF.

This chain uses TRBV5-6 with TRBJ2-7; 7 nucleotides agree with TRBD2. This CDR3 contains 14 residues. J gave up 3 bases and V 4 bases, and 7 bases lay outside the gene matches. CDR1 is SGHDT and CDR2 is YYEEEE in the germline V gene. CDR3 amino acids: CASSGEGGLYEQYF. As DNA, the CDR3 is TGTGCCAGCAGCGGAGAGGGAGGGCTCTACGAGCAGTACTTC.

In its sample, this clone was seen a few times. The chain uses TRBV5-4 and TRBJ1-2, with 7 nucleotides matching TRBD1. V trimming: 2 bases; J trimming: 3 bases; junction bases outside the gene matches: 4. Germline assignment: CDR1 SGHNT and CDR2 YYREEE (reference sequence). The CDR3 length is 14 residues. The CDR3: CASSFQGVDYGYTF. The CDR3 DNA is TGTGCCAGCAGCTTCCAGGGGGTTGACTATGGCTACACCTTC.

The chain combines TRBV5-1 with TRBJ1-6; 10 bases match TRBD1. The CDR3 runs to 17 residues. The J segment lost 10 bases and the V segment lost 0 bases, leaving 10 bases of the junction unmatched. Germline loops: CDR1 SGHRS, CDR2 YFSETQ. CDR3: CASSLGLRGQGSSPLHF. In nucleotides, the CDR3 is TGCGCCAGCAGCTTGGGCCTTAGGGGACAGGGGTCCTCACCCCTCCACTTT.

The V and J genes are TRBV11-2 and TRBJ2-3, with 9 bases that match TRBD1. Germline CDR1 is SGHAT and CDR2 is FQNNGV. CDR3 length: 16 residues. After removal of 5 bases from V and 1 base from J, the junction contained 7 bases not matched to a gene. DNA for the CDR3: TGTGCCAGCAGCACCCGGACAGGGGCCGGCACAGATACGCAGTATTTT. Translating it yields CASSTRTGAGTDTQYF.

The chain is built from TRBV30 and TRBJ1-1; the match to TRBD1 covers 7 bases. The CDR3 loop spans 12 amino acids. Germline assignment: CDR1 GTSNPN and CDR2 SVGIG (reference sequence). In nucleotides, the CDR3 is TGTGTCGGGGACAGATTGAACACTGAAGCTTTCTTT. Translating it yields CVGDRLNTEAFF.

The chain carries TRBV5-1 and TRBJ2-7; the D is unclear. Germline lookup yields CDR1 SGHRS and CDR2 YFSETQ. This CDR3 has 14 amino acids. Trimming shortened V by 3 bases and J by 0 bases, and 10 bases separated the two germline ends. Here the CDR3 reads CASSSRRSSYEQYF. CDR3 bases: TGCGCCAGCAGCTCCCGACGGAGCTCCTACGAGCAGTACTTC.

The rearrangement links TRBV6-5 to TRBJ1-2; D gene ambiguous. V was trimmed by 0 bases and J by 0 bases, leaving 8 bases between them. The germline V gene has CDR1 MNHEY and CDR2 SVGAGI. The CDR3 is 15 amino acids. The CDR3 nucleotides read TGTGCCAGCAGTTACTCCCTTTTAGCTAACTATGGCTACACCTTC. The encoded protein is CASSYSLLANYGYTF.

V and J are TRBV10-1 and TRBJ2-5; D gene uncertain. The CDR3 extends over 15 amino acids. In germline, CDR1 is WNHNN, CDR2 SYGVQD (reference sequence). Trimming stripped 0 bases from V and 3 bases from J, with 11 bases between. The CDR3, as DNA: TGCGCCAGCAGTGAGTCCAGTTGGGCTAAAGAGACCCAGTACTTC. Protein product: CASSESSWAKETQYF.

The chain recombines TRBV15 with TRBJ2-5, with TRBD2 matching over 12 bases. After removal of 5 bases from V and 2 bases from J, the junction contained 3 bases not matched to a gene. CDR3 size: 15 residues. CDR1 LNHNV and CDR2 YYDKDF come from the germline V gene (reference sequence). The CDR3 DNA reads as TGTGCCACCAGCCCCGGGACTAGCGGGCAAGAGACCCAGTACTTC. This sequence encodes CATSPGTSGQETQYF.

The chain uses TRBV2 and TRBJ1-3; maybe TRBD1 (5 bases). From germline, CDR1 is SNHLY and CDR2 FYNNEI. The germline V and J ends were trimmed by 10 bases and 6 bases, with 19 bases remaining between them. There are 14 residues in the CDR3. The CDR3 DNA sequence: TGTGCCACCAGCCCCCGAGGAGGGGAAAACACCATATATTTT. This gives the protein CATSPRGGENTIYF.